The 5 T cell receptor beta chains below come from one sample, sequenced in a study of cytomegalovirus exposure and HLA in healthy donors. The PCR made use of 60 Vbeta and 13 Jbeta primers. The assay was immunoSEQ multiplex PCR, and TCRdb's table has in-frame clones only and misses some. The sample contains 99,000 or so clones, 80% of which appear only once. Sequencing was carried out using PBMCs. Every receptor here comes from a man aged 25-45 years in good health and CMV-seropositive.

Here the CDR3 reads CASARGQETQYF. Written as DNA, the CDR3 is TGTGCCAGCGCAAGGGGGCAAGAGACCCAGTACTTC. The chain couples TRBV2 to TRBJ2-5; tentatively, D is TRBD1 (6 bases). This CDR3 is built from 12 residues. Germline CDR1 and CDR2: SNHLY and FYNNEI. The V and J ends lost 8 bases and 2 bases respectively, with 9 bases between them.

The chain combines TRBV19 with TRBJ1-1; 8 bases agree with TRBD1. The length of the CDR3 is 19 residues. Trimming took 4 bases from V and 0 from J; bases not matched to a gene: 16. Germline loops: CDR1 LNHDA, CDR2 SQIVND (reference sequence). In DNA, the CDR3 is TGTGCCAGTAGTAAAACAGGGGGTGGAGGTAGTAAGATGAACACTGAAGCTTTCTTT. This translates into CASSKTGGGGSKMNTEAFF.

The gene calls are TRBV2 and TRBJ2-1; 9 bases agree with TRBD1. The CDR3 has 18 amino acids. Germline CDR1 is SNHLY and CDR2 is FYNNEI. Trimming removed 1 base from V and 3 bases from J; junction bases left unmatched: 10. As DNA, the CDR3 is TGTGCCAGCAGTGAAGGGACAGGGGTGCCTCTAAGCTACAATGAGCAGTTCTTC. This translates into CASSEGTGVPLSYNEQFF. The entire variable domain, with the rest obtained from reference TRBV2 and TRBJ2-1, is as follows: EPEVTQTPSHQVTQMGQEVILRCVPISNHLYFYWYRQILGQKVEFLVSFYNNEISEKSEIFDDQFSVERPDGSNFTLKIRSTKLEDSAMYFCASSEGTGVPLSYNEQFFGPGTRLTVL.

The rearrangement links TRBV5-1 to TRBJ2-7, with 9 bases fitting TRBD1. The J segment lost 4 bases and the V segment lost 4 bases, leaving 6 bases of the junction unmatched. The CDR3 consists of 14 residues. From germline, CDR1 is SGHRS and CDR2 YFSETQ. The CDR3 is CASSTGTGIYEQYF. DNA of the CDR3: TGCGCCAGCAGCACCGGGACAGGGATTTACGAGCAGTACTTC.

The chain links TRBV7-9 to TRBJ2-5; 11 bases are shared with TRBD2. With V trimmed by 5 bases and J by 5 bases, 10 bases remained unmatched. This CDR3 comprises 16 residues. Germline loops: CDR1 SEHNR, CDR2 FQNEAQ (reference sequence). CDR3 loop: CASSTTSGGSVETQYF. CDR3 in DNA: TGTGCCAGCAGCACTACTAGCGGGGGTAGTGTGGAGACCCAGTACTTC.